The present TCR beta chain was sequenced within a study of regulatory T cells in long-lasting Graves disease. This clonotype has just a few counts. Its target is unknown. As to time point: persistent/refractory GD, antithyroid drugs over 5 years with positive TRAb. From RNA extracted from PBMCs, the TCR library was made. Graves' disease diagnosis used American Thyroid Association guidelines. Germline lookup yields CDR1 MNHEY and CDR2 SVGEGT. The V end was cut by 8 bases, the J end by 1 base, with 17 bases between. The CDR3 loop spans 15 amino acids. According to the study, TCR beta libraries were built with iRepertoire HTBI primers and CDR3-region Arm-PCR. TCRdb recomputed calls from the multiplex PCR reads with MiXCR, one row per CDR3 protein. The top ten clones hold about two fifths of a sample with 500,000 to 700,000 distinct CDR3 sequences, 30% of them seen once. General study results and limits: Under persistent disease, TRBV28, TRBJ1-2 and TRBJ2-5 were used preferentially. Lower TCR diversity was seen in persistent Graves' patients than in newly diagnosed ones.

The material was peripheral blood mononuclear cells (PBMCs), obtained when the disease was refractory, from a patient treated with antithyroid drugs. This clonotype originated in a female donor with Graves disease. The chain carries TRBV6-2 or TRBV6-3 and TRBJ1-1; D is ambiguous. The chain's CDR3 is CASARILVANTEAFF. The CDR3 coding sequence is TGTGCCAGCGCCCGCATCCTAGTTGCGAACACTGAAGCTTTCTTT.